This TCR beta chain came from a study of T-cell memory formation after mild COVID-19. CDR1 and CDR2 (germline): MGHRA, YSYEKL. V was trimmed by 3 bases and J by 1 base, leaving 9 bases between them. This CDR3 is 14 amino acids long. The table lists this clonotype with a few counts. The TCR alpha and TCR beta cDNA libraries, bearing sample barcodes and UMIs, were generated by 5'RACE using constant-segment primers. TCRdb fed the 5' RACE reads into MiXCR, producing one record per CDR3 protein. The sample shows hundreds of thousands of distinct CDR3 sequences, approximately 27% of them seen only once. The sample comprised PBMCs or a T cell subset sorted from them (not recorded which). This chain uses TRBV4-1 with TRBJ1-1; no reliable D call. The clonotype comes from an adult woman who had mild COVID-19 (a few samples of this study predate the infection). Cell type and time point are not known. This chain's CDR3 is CASSQVTANTEAFF. Written as DNA, the CDR3 is TGCGCCAGCAGCCAGGTTACTGCGAACACTGAAGCTTTCTTT.